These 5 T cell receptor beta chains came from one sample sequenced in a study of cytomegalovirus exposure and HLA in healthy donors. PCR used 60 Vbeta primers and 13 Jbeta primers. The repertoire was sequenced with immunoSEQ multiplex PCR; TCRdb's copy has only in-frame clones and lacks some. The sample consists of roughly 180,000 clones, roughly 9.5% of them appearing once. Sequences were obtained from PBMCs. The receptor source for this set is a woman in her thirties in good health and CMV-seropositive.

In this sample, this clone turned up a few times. CDR3 in DNA: TGTGCCAGCAGCCGGGTAATAGGTTCGGCCAAGTCCTACAATGAGCAGTTCTTC. It encodes CASSRVIGSAKSYNEQFF. V is TRBV11-2 and J is TRBJ2-1; no firm D call. CDR3 length equals 18 residues. V dropped 5 bases and J dropped 1 base, with 21 bases sitting between them. The V gene's germline CDR1 is SGHAT and CDR2 FQNNGV.

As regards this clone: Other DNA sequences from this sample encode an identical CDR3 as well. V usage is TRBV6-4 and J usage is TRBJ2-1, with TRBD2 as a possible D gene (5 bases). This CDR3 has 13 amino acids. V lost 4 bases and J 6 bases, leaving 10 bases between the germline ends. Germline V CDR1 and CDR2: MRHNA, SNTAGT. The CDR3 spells CASSASGSNEQFF. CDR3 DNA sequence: TGTGCCAGCAGTGCTAGTGGGAGCAATGAGCAGTTCTTC.

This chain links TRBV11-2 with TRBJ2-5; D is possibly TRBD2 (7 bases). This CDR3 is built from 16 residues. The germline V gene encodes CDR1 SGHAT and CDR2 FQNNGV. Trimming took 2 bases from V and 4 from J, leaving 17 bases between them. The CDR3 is CASSLQSPRGAETQYF. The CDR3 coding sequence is TGTGCCAGCAGCTTACAATCCCCCCGGGGGGCAGAGACCCAGTACTTC.

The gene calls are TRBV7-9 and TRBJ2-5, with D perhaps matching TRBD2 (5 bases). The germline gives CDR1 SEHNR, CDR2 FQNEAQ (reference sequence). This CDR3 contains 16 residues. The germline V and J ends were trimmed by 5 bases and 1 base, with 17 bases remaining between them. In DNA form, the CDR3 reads TGTGCCAGCAGCCCTGGTGGATCCGGGATCCAAGAGACCCAGTACTTC. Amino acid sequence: CASSPGGSGIQETQYF.

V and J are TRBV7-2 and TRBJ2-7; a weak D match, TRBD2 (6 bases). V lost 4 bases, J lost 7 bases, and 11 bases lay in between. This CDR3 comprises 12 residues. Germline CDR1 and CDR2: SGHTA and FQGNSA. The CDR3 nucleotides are TGTGCCAGCAGCTCCCCCGGACTAGAGCAGTACTTC. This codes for CASSSPGLEQYF. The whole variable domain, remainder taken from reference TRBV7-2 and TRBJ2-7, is GAGVSQSPSNKVTEKGKDVELRCDPISGHTALYWYRQSLGQGLEFLIYFQGNSAPDKSGLPSDRFSAERTGGSVSTLTIQRTQQEDSAVYLCASSSPGLEQYFGPGTRLTVT.